This T cell receptor (beta chain) is drawn from a study of early T cells in non-severe SARS-CoV-2 infection. Each single cDNA molecule received a unique molecular identifier. TCRdb ran MiXCR on the 5' RACE reads and lists one entry per CDR3 protein. The sample shows approximately 9,100 distinct CDR3 sequences, around 4.8% of them seen only once. Trimming took 4 bases from V and 4 from J; bases not matched to a gene: 6. CDR3 length: 14 amino acids. The germline V gene has CDR1 SGHRS and CDR2 YFSETQ. This clonotype is labeled as medium-sized. The J gene is TRBJ2-5, the V gene TRBV5-1; TRBD1 matches 8 bases. The receptor's source is an adult who was a healthcare worker with PCR-confirmed SARS-CoV-2 infection or an uninfected control (not recorded which). Sequenced material: whole blood. DNA of the CDR3: TGCGCCAGCAGCAAACAGGGGGTCAGAGAGACCCAGTACTTC. Its translation: CASSKQGVRETQYF. The complete variable domain, with remaining parts taken from reference TRBV5-1 and TRBJ2-5, reads KAGVTQTPRYLIKTRGQQVTLSCSPISGHRSVSWYQQTPGQGLQFLFEYFSETQRNKGNFPGRFSGRQFSNSRSEMNVSTLELGDSALYLCASSKQGVRETQYFGPGTRLLVL.